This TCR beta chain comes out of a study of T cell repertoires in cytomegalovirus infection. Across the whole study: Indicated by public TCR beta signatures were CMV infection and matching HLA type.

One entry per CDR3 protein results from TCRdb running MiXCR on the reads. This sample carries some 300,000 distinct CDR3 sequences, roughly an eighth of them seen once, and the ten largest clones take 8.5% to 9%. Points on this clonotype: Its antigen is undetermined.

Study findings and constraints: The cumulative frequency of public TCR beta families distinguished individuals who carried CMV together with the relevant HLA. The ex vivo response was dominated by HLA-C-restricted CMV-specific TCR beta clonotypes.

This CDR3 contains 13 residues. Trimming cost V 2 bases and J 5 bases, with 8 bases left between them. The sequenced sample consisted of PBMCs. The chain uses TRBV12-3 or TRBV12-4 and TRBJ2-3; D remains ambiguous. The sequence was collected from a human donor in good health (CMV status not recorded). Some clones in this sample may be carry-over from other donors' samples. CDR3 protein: CASSLRYGDTQYF. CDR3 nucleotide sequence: TGTGCCAGCAGTTTACGCTACGGAGATACGCAGTATTTT.